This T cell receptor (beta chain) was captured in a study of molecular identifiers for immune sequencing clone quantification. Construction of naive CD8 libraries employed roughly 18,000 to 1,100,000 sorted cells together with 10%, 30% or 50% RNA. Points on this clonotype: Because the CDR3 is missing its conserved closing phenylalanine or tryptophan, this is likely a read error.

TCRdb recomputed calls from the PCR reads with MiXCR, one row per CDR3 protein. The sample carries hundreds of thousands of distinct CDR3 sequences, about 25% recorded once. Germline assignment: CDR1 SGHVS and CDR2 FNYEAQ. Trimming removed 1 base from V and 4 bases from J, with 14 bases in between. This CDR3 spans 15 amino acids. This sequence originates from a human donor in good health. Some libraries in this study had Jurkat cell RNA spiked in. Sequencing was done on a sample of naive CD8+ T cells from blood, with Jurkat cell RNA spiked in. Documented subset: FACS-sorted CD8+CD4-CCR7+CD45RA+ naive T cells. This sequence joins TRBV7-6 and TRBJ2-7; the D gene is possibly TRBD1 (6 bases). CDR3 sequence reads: CASSLDDRIMYEQYS. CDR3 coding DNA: TGTGCCAGCAGCTTAGACGACAGGATTATGTACGAGCAGTACTCC.